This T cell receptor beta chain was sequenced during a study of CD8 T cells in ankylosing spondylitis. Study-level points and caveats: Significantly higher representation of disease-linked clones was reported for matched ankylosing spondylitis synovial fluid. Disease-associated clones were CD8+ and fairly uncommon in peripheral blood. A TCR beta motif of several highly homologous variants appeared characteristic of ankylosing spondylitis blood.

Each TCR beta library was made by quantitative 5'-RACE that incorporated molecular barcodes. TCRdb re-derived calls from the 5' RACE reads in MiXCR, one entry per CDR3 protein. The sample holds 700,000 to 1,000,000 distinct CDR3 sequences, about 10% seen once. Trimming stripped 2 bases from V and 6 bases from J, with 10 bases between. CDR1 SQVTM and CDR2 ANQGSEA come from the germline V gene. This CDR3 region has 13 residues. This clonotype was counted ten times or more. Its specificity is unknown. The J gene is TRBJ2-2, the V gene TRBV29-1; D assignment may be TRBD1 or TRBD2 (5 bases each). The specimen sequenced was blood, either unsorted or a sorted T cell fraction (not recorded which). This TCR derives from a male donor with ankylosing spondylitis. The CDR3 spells CSVESGQAGELFF. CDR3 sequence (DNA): TGCAGCGTTGAATCGGGGCAGGCCGGGGAGCTGTTTTTT.